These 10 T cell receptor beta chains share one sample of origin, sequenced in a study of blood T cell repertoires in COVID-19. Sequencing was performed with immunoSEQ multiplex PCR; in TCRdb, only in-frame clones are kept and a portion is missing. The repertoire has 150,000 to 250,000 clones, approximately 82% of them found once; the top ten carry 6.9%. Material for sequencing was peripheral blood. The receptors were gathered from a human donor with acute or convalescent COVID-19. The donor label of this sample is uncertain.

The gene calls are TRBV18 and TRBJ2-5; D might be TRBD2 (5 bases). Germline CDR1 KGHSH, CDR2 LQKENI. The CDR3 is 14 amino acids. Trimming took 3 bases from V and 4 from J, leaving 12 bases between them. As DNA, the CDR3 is TGTGCCAGCTCACCCCCCCCGGCGGGAGAGACCCAGTACTTC. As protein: CASSPPPAGETQYF.

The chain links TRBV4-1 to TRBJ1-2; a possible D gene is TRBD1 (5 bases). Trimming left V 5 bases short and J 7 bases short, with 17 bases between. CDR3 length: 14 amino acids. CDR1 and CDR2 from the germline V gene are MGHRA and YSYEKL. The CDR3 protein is CASSGLGASLGYTF. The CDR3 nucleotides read TGCGCCAGCAGCGGTCTTGGGGCCAGTCTTGGCTACACCTTC.

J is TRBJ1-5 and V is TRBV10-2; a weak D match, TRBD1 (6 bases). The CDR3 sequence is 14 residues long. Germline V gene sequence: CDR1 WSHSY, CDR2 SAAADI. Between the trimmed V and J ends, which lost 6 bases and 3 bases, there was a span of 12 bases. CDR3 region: CASRSTGPNQPQHF. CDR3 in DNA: TGCGCCAGCAGATCGACAGGCCCCAATCAGCCCCAGCATTTT.

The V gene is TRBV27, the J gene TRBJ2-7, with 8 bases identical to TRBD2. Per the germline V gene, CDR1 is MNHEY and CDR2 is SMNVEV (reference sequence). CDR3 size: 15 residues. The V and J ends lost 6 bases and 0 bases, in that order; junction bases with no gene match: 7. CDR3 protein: CASSTKRESSYEQYF. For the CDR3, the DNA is TGTGCCAGCAGCACCAAGCGGGAGAGCTCCTACGAGCAGTACTTC.

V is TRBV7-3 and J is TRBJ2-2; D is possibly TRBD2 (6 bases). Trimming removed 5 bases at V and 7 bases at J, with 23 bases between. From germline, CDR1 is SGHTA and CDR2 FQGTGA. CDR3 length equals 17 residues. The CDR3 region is CASSKISGTLRGGELFF. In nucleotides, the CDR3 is TGTGCCAGCAGCAAAATCTCCGGGACTCTTCGGGGCGGGGAGCTGTTTTTT.

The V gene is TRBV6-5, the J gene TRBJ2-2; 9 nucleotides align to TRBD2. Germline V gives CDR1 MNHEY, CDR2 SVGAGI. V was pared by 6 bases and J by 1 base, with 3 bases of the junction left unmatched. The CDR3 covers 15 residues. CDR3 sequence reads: CASSPTSGNTGELFF. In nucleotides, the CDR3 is TGTGCCAGCAGCCCGACTAGCGGGAACACCGGGGAGCTGTTTTTT.

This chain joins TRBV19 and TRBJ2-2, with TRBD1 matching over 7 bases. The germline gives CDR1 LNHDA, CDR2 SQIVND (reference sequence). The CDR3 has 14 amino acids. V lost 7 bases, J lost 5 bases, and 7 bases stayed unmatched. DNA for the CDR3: TGTGCCAGTAAGTGGGACAGATCAACCGGGGAGCTGTTTTTT. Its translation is CASKWDRSTGELFF.

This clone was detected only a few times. CDR3 in amino acids: CATSDTGYYGYTF. The CDR3 DNA reads as TGTGCCACCAGTGATACAGGGTACTATGGCTACACCTTC. The chain joins TRBV24-1 to TRBJ1-2; a possible D gene is TRBD1 (6 bases). The CDR3 is 13 residues long. Germline V gene data show CDR1 as KGHDR and CDR2 as SFDVKD. Trimming left V 3 bases short and J 3 bases short, with 7 bases between.

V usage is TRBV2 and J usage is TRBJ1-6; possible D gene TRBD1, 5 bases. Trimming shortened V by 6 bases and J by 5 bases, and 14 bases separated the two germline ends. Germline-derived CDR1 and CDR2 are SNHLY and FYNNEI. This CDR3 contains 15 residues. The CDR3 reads CASRLLGTDNSPLHF. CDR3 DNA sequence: TGTGCCAGCAGACTTCTTGGGACTGATAATTCACCCCTCCACTTT.

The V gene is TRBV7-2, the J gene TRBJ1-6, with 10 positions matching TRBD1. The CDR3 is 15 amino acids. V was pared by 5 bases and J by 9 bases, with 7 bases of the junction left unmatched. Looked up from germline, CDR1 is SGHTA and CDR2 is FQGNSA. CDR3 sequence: CASSIDRGRGSPLHF. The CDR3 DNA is TGTGCCAGCAGCATCGACAGGGGGCGAGGTTCACCCCTCCACTTT. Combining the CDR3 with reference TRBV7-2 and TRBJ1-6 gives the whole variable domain GAGVSQSPSNKVTEKGKDVELRCDPISGHTALYWYRQSLGQGLEFLIYFQGNSAPDKSGLPSDRFSAERTGGSVSTLTIQRTQQEDSAVYLCASSIDRGRGSPLHFGNGTRLTVT.